Listed below are T cell receptor beta chains from one sample, sequenced in a study of OX40 agonist ivuxolimab in advanced cancers. Assay: immunoSEQ multiplex PCR; the TCRdb copy retains only in-frame clones and omits some. The sample lists about 42,000 clones; 86% were seen once. Material: CD4+ or CD8+ T cells sorted from blood, obtained in a trial of the OX40 agonist ivuxolimab. The receptors were sampled from an adult with an advanced solid tumor such as melanoma, head and neck, liver or kidney cancer. The CDR3 runs from the conserved cysteine through the conserved F or W. A D gene is named only where the DNA matches it firmly. Rows give clone size only sometimes, using once, few, many, or a class for an expanded clone.

>TRBD1|.|TRBJ1-2|TRBV6-5
CASSYSQGAGGYTF
TGTGCCAGCAGTTACTCCCAGGGGGCGGGTGGCTACACCTTC
>.|.|TRBJ1-4|TRBV27
CASSLGGQKLFF
TGTGCCAGCAGTTTAGGGGGGCAGAAACTGTTTTTT
>TRBD1|.|TRBJ2-1|TRBV9
CASSGGAGGSQLANNEQFF
TGTGCCAGCAGCGGCGGAGCAGGGGGCTCTCAGCTGGCTAACAATGAGCAGTTCTTC
>TRBD1|.|TRBJ2-7|TRBV30
CAWKTGTGRDEQYF
TGTGCCTGGAAAACCGGGACAGGGCGTGACGAGCAGTACTTC
>.|.|TRBJ2-1|TRBV4-1
CASSQVLGNEQFF
TGCGCCAGCAGCCAAGTTTTGGGTAATGAGCAGTTCTTC
>.|.|TRBJ1-2|TRBV14
CASSAHIDTNYGYTF
TGTGCCAGCAGTGCTCACATCGACACTAACTATGGCTACACCTTC
>.|.|TRBJ2-7|TRBV11-1
CASSFGGRDGIWNEQYF
TGTGCCAGCAGCTTCGGCGGACGGGACGGGATTTGGAACGAGCAGTACTTC
>.|.|TRBJ1-1|TRBV28
CASSLSRHTEAFF
TGTGCCAGCAGTTTATCCAGGCACACTGAAGCTTTCTTT
>TRBD2|.|TRBJ2-1|TRBV27
CASSSGLAGGHNEQFF
TGTGCCAGCAGTTCGGGACTAGCGGGGGGTCACAATGAGCAGTTCTTC
>TRBD1|.|TRBJ2-1|TRBV6-5
CASSFGTAYNEQFF
TGTGCCAGCAGTTTTGGGACAGCTTACAATGAGCAGTTCTTC
>.|.|TRBJ2-3|TRBV13
CASSLGDTNTDTQYF
TGTGCCAGCAGCTTGGGAGACACCAACACAGATACGCAGTATTTT
>.|.|TRBJ1-1|TRBV2
CASRAWRNTEAFF
TGTGCCAGCAGAGCTTGGAGGAACACTGAAGCTTTCTTT
>TRBD1|.|TRBJ2-2|TRBV5-8
CASSLGQGFTGELFF
TGTGCCAGCAGCTTGGGACAGGGGTTCACCGGGGAGCTGTTTTTT
>.|.|TRBJ1-4|TRBV7-9
CASSNGPHNEKLFF
TGTGCCAGCAGCAACGGACCGCATAATGAAAAACTGTTTTTT
>.|.|TRBJ1-4|TRBV30
CAWSVLEKLFF
TGTGCCTGGAGTGTACTTGAAAAACTGTTTTTT
>TRBD1|.|TRBJ1-5|TRBV6-1
CASSTTGGNQPQHF
TGTGCCAGCAGTACCACAGGGGGCAATCAGCCCCAGCATTTT
>.|.|TRBJ2-2|TRBV19
CASSIPDTGELFF
TGTGCCAGTAGTATACCCGACACCGGGGAGCTGTTTTTT
>.|.|TRBJ2-1|TRBV5-6
CASSLGNLPGNEQFF
TGTGCCAGCAGCTTGGGCAATCTCCCTGGAAATGAGCAGTTCTTC
>.|.|TRBJ1-2|TRBV9
CASSGQVYGYTF
TGTGCCAGCAGCGGACAGGTGTATGGCTACACCTTC
>.|.|TRBJ1-1|TRBV7-9
CASSSRPGESFF
TGTGCCAGCAGCTCCCGACCCGGGGAGTCTTTCTTT
>.|.|TRBJ1-1|TRBV28
CASSFLGLNTEAFF
TGTGCCAGCAGTTTCCTCGGGCTGAACACTGAAGCTTTCTTT
>TRBD2|.|TRBJ2-7|TRBV27
CASSFGGDYYEQYF
TGTGCCAGCAGTTTCGGAGGGGACTACTACGAGCAGTACTTC
>.|.|TRBJ2-5|TRBV6-1
CASSESQVLQETQYF
TGTGCCAGCAGTGAGTCTCAGGTCCTTCAAGAGACCCAGTACTTC
>.|.|TRBJ1-1|TRBV27
CASSLSLGTEAFF
TGTGCCAGCAGTTTATCGCTAGGCACTGAAGCTTTCTTT
>.|once|TRBJ2-1|TRBV4-1
CASSQGVYNEQFF
TGCGCCAGCAGCCAAGGGGTCTACAATGAGCAGTTCTTC
>.|few|TRBJ2-3|TRBV5-1
CASSLAGDTQYF
TGCGCCAGCAGCTTGGCTGGGGATACGCAGTATTTT
>TRBD1|.|TRBJ1-1|TRBV7-9
CASSPPGQGPEAFF
TGTGCCAGCAGCCCTCCCGGACAGGGCCCTGAAGCTTTCTTT
>.|.|TRBJ1-1|TRBV5-4
CASSLGRNTEAFF
TGTGCCAGCAGCTTGGGGAGGAACACTGAAGCTTTCTTT